The rows below give T cell receptor beta chains drawn from one sample of a study of metastatic and nonmetastatic thyroid tumors. Via MiXCR, TCRdb re-called the PCR reads. This sample has just under 45,000 clones, with 3% to 3.5% found just once. Sequenced: blood. The receptor set was obtained from a female donor with papillary thyroid cancer or a benign thyroid nodule (not recorded which). Some clones in this sample may be carry-over from other donors' samples. The CDR3 runs from the conserved cysteine through the conserved F or W. Each record gives: J gene, V gene, D gene, clone size, CDR3 protein, CDR3 DNA. A D gene is named only where the DNA matches it firmly. Rows may omit the clone size; those that give it use once, few, many or a size class.

>TRBJ2-7|TRBV4-2|NA|many
CASSQDFRADLYEQYF
TGTGCCAGCAGCCAAGACTTCCGGGCCGATTTATACGAGCAGTACTTC
>TRBJ1-2|TRBV5-1|TRBD1|few
CASSAKQGLDGYTF
TGCGCCAGCAGCGCGAAACAGGGGTTGGATGGCTACACCTTC
>TRBJ2-7|TRBV20-1|TRBD2|many
CSASALSGSGSWEQYF
TGCAGTGCATCTGCCCTTTCGGGTAGCGGGAGTTGGGAGCAGTACTTC
>TRBJ1-6|TRBV2|TRBD1|few
CASSDGQGAYSPLHF
TGTGCCAGCAGTGACGGGCAGGGGGCATATTCACCCCTCCACTTT
>TRBJ1-3|TRBV19|TRBD1|many
CASVKTGGGGNTIYF
TGTGCCAGTGTAAAGACAGGGGGTGGTGGAAACACCATATATTTT
>TRBJ1-1|TRBV7-9|NA|many
CASSLSGGINTEAFF
TGTGCCAGCAGCTTATCGGGCGGAATTAACACTGAAGCTTTCTTT
>TRBJ2-3|TRBV6-1|NA|NA
CASSSGSTDTQYF
TGTGCCAGCAGTAGCGGGAGCACAGATACGCAGTATTTT
>TRBJ1-6|TRBV27|NA|few
CASSLGGGSPLHF
TGTGCCAGCAGCCTCGGCGGGGGCTCACCCCTCCACTTT
>TRBJ1-5|TRBV12-3/TRBV12-4|TRBD1|few
CASSASRGEAYTDTQHF
TGTGCCAGCAGTGCTAGCAGGGGGGAGGCCTATACAGATACGCAGCATTTT
>TRBJ2-7|TRBV6-2/TRBV6-3|NA|NA
CASRAGTATYEQYF
TGTGCCAGCAGAGCCGGGACGGCAACCTACGAGCAGTACTTC
>TRBJ1-3|TRBV5-4|TRBD1|NA
CASSSLGQYSGSAIYF
TGTGCCAGCAGCTCTTTGGGACAGTACTCTGGAAGCGCCATATATTTT
>TRBJ2-4|TRBV5-6|TRBD1|many
CASSLEGAAGIQYF
TGTGCCAGCAGCTTGGAGGGGGCTGCGGGCATTCAGTACTTC
>TRBJ1-1|TRBV5-1|NA|many
CASSVDKGLMNTEAFF
TGCGCCAGCAGCGTGGATAAAGGGCTGATGAACACTGAAGCTTTCTTT
>TRBJ2-7|TRBV9|NA|many
CASSVVIVRVFSYEQYF
TGTGCCAGCAGCGTAGTAATAGTGCGGGTCTTCTCCTACGAGCAGTACTTC
>TRBJ2-2|TRBV6-1|NA|few
CASSESTGDTGELFF
TGTGCCAGCAGTGAATCGACGGGGGACACCGGGGAGCTGTTTTTT
>TRBJ2-7|TRBV14|NA|few
CASSATPGYEQYF
TGTGCCAGCAGTGCAACACCAGGGTACGAGCAGTACTTC